Given below is one TCR beta chain in context. Its target is not known. These data come from a study of Ad26.COV2.S vaccination and SARS-CoV-2 variants. Study overall: The donor belonged to the COV1001 Ad26.COV2.S trial arm.

Study-wide points: With respect to non-spike TCR breadth, vaccine and placebo recipients were similar.

Measured with immunoSEQ multiplex PCR; TCRdb has only the in-frame clones, and not every one. The sample holds roughly 350,000 clones, about nine tenths seen once. Regarding treatment: approximately 18 received Ad26.COV2.S at low or high dose, single or two shots; 5 received placebo; per-sample allocation not given. On day 63 after the first injection, vaccine and placebo recipients gave samples. A Boston donor was an adult aged 18-55 years. After removal of 1 base from V and 4 bases from J, the junction contained 14 bases not matched to a gene. Germline CDR1 and CDR2: LGHNA and YNFKEQ. The CDR3 extends over 20 amino acids.

The sequence was collected from a person aged 18-60 years who received the Ad26.COV2.S COVID-19 vaccine or a placebo. V gene TRBV4-2 combines with J gene TRBJ1-5; 12 nucleotides agree with TRBD1. Material: peripheral blood, obtained in a trial of Ad26.COV2.S vaccine versus placebo. DNA of the CDR3: TGTGCCAGCAGCCAAGGAAAACCGGGACAGGGGGCCCATCGGAATCAGCCCCAGCATTTT. It is translated as CASSQGKPGQGAHRNQPQHF.